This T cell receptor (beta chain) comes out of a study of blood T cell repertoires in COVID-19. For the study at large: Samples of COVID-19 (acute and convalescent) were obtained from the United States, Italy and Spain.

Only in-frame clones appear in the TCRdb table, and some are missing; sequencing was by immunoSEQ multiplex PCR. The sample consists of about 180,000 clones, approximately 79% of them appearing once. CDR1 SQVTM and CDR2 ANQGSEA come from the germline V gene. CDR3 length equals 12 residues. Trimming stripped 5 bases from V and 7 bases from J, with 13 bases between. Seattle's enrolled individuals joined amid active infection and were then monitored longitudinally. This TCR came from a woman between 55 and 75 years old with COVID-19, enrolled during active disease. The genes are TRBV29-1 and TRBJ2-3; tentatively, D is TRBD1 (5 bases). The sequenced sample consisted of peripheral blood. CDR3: CSVLDIGHTQYF. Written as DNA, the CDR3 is TGCAGCGTTTTGGACATCGGCCATACGCAGTATTTT.